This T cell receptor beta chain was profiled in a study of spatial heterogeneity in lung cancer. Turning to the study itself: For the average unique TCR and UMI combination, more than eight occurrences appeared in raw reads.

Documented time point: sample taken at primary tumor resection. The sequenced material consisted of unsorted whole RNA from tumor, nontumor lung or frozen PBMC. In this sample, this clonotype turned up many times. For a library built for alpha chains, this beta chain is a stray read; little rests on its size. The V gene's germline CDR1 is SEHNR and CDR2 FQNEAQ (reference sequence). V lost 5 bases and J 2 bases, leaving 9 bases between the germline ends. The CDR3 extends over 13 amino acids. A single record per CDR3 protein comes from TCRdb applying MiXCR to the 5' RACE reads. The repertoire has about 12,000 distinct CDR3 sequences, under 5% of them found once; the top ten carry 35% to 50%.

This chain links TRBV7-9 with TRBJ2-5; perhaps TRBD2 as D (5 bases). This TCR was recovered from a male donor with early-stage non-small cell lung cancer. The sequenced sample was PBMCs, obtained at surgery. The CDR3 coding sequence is TGTGCCAGCAGCCCGGACTCTCAAGAGACCCAGTACTTC. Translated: CASSPDSQETQYF. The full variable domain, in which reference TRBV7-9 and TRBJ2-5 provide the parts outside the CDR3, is DTGVSQNPRHKITKRGQNVTFRCDPISEHNRLYWYRQTLGQGPEFLTYFQNEAQLEKSRLLSDRFSAERPKGSFSTLEIQRTEQGDSAMYLCASSPDSQETQYFGPGTRLLVL.